The 19 T cell receptor beta chains given below trace back to one sample, sequenced in a study of T-cell reconstitution after alpha-beta-depleted transplantation in children. The library targeted TCRbeta and was prepared with unique molecular identifiers. In TCRdb, the PCR reads were re-called with MiXCR into one record per CDR3 protein. The sample records about 410,000 distinct CDR3 sequences, around 21% being singletons. Material: PBMCs from the stem cell graft donor, obtained from the stem cell graft. The receptor set was obtained from a human donor who donated a stem cell graft to a child with acute myeloid leukemia.

The chain combines TRBV6-2 or TRBV6-3 with TRBJ2-1, with D perhaps being TRBD1 or TRBD2 (5 bases each). Deletions cut 7 bases from V and 7 bases from J, with 17 bases between. The CDR3 is 14 amino acids. The germline V gene has CDR1 MNHEY and CDR2 SVGEGT. The CDR3 protein is CASISRGTGNEQFF. The CDR3 DNA follows: TGTGCCAGCATATCTCGGGGAACAGGTAATGAGCAGTTCTTC.

The chain employs TRBV28 and TRBJ2-7; 7 bases align to TRBD2. The CDR3 length is 14 residues. Trimming cost V 5 bases and J 6 bases; bases outside gene matches: 10. The germline V gene has CDR1 MDHEN and CDR2 SYDVKM. Here the CDR3 reads CASSPRDERGEQYF. The CDR3 bases are TGTGCCAGCAGTCCCCGGGACGAGCGGGGCGAGCAGTACTTC.

The V call is TRBV27, the J call TRBJ1-2; 9 nucleotides match TRBD1. Germline V lookup: CDR1 MNHEY, CDR2 SMNVEV (reference sequence). This CDR3 is built from 12 residues. V lost 5 bases to trimming and J lost 7 bases; unmatched junction nucleotides: 2. CDR3 loop: CASSNRGLGYTF. Written as DNA, the CDR3 is TGTGCCAGCAGTAACAGGGGGCTTGGCTACACCTTC.

This clonotype came up many times. V and J are TRBV29-1 and TRBJ1-1; possible D gene TRBD1, 5 bases. The CDR3 is 14 residues long. Germline V gives CDR1 SQVTM, CDR2 ANQGSEA. Trimming took off 5 bases at V and 4 bases at J, with 17 bases between the two ends. The CDR3: CSVQMRLGGTEAFF. CDR3 DNA sequence: TGCAGCGTTCAAATGCGGTTGGGGGGCACTGAAGCTTTCTTT. Full variable domain (remainder filled in from reference TRBV29-1 and TRBJ1-1): SAVISQKPSRDICQRGTSLTIQCQVDSQVTMMFWYRQQPGQSLTLIATANQGSEATYESGFVIDKFPISRPNLTFSTLTVSNMSPEDSSIYLCSVQMRLGGTEAFFGQGTRLTVV.

This sequence joins TRBV20-1 and TRBJ1-3, with D unresolved. The germline V and J ends were trimmed by 3 bases and 4 bases, with 7 bases remaining between them. The germline CDR1 and CDR2 sequences are DFQATT and SNEGSKA (reference sequence). CDR3 size: 12 residues. For the CDR3, the DNA is TGCAGTGCTAGTCATGTGGGAAACACCATATATTTT. Its translation: CSASHVGNTIYF.

This clonotype came up many times. The genes are TRBV6-5 and TRBJ2-1; no firm D call. Germline V gene data show CDR1 as MNHEY and CDR2 as SVGAGI. Trimming took 5 bases from V and 8 from J, leaving 10 bases between them. This CDR3 region has 12 residues. The CDR3 nucleotides read TGTGCCAGCAGTCCCTCCCGGTATGAGCAGTTCTTC. Protein sequence: CASSPSRYEQFF.

J is TRBJ2-2 and V is TRBV20-1; D is ambiguous. The V gene's germline CDR1 is DFQATT and CDR2 SNEGSKA (reference sequence). The CDR3 contains 15 residues. Deletions cut 3 bases from V and 0 bases from J, with 11 bases between. In nucleotides, the CDR3 is TGCAGTGCTAGTGATAGGGTAGCGAACACCGGGGAGCTGTTTTTT. As protein: CSASDRVANTGELFF.

The genes are TRBV28 and TRBJ2-7; D remains ambiguous. The CDR3 is made up of 13 amino acids. Trimming shortened V by 7 bases and J by 0 bases, and 10 bases separated the two germline ends. Germline CDR1 reads MDHEN; CDR2 reads SYDVKM. CDR3: CASTTQISYEQYF. CDR3 nucleotides: TGTGCCAGCACCACTCAGATCTCCTACGAGCAGTACTTC. Based on the CDR3 plus reference TRBV28 and TRBJ2-7, the full variable domain is DVKVTQSSRYLVKRTGEKVFLECVQDMDHENMFWYRQDPGLGLRLIYFSYDVKMKEKGDIPEGYSVSREKKERFSLILESASTNQTSMYLCASTTQISYEQYFGPGTRLTVT.

This clonotype was observed a few times. The CDR3 here is CSAPGWGETQYF. DNA for the CDR3: TGCAGTGCCCCAGGATGGGGAGAGACCCAGTACTTC. V is TRBV20-1 and J is TRBJ2-5; D remains ambiguous. Germline CDR1 is DFQATT and CDR2 is SNEGSKA (reference sequence). The V and J ends lost 6 bases and 4 bases respectively, with 12 bases between them. CDR3 size: 12 residues.

Many counts were recorded for this clonotype. The rearrangement uses TRBV20-1 and TRBJ2-1; no definite D call. Trimming pared 5 bases from V and 6 bases from J, leaving 11 bases between. This CDR3 has 12 amino acids. Germline values: CDR1 DFQATT, CDR2 SNEGSKA (reference sequence). The DNA of the CDR3 is TGCAGTGCTTCAGGACCTGGCAATGAGCAGTTCTTC. Its translation is CSASGPGNEQFF.

This clonotype was found many times. The genes are TRBV29-1 and TRBJ2-7; D assignment may be TRBD1 or TRBD2 (5 bases each). V lost 6 bases, J lost 3 bases, and 18 bases lay in between. The CDR3 is 14 amino acids. Germline V gene sequence: CDR1 SQVTM, CDR2 ANQGSEA. The chain's CDR3 is CSVTRGVAVYEQYF. The CDR3 nucleotides read TGCAGCGTCACCCGAGGGGTGGCGGTCTACGAGCAGTACTTC.

This clonotype was counted a few times. The chain employs TRBV20-1 and TRBJ2-3; 8 nucleotides align to TRBD2. With 6 bases clipped from V and 4 bases from J, the junction kept 6 bases outside the gene matches. Germline V gene lookup returns CDR1 DFQATT and CDR2 SNEGSKA (reference sequence). The CDR3 contains 13 residues. CDR3 nucleotides: TGCAGTGCCCCCAGCGGGAGCGCAGATACGCAGTATTTT. Amino acids: CSAPSGSADTQYF.

This clonotype was counted ten times or more. J is TRBJ2-1 and V is TRBV12-3 or TRBV12-4; 8 nucleotides agree with TRBD1. V lost 3 bases to trimming and J lost 7 bases; unmatched junction nucleotides: 2. The CDR3 covers 13 residues. CDR3 DNA: TGTGCCAGCAGTTTGGACAGGGTAAATGAGCAGTTCTTC. Its protein product is CASSLDRVNEQFF.

This clonotype was seen more than once but under ten times. The chain links TRBV28 to TRBJ1-5; D not resolved. The CDR3 has 13 residues. Germline values: CDR1 MDHEN, CDR2 SYDVKM. The CDR3 coding sequence is TGTGCTACAGCTTCTAATAGCAATCAGCCCCAGCATTTT. Amino acid sequence: CATASNSNQPQHF. Together with reference TRBV28 and TRBJ1-5, the CDR3 gives the full variable domain: DVKVTQSSRYLVKRTGEKVFLECVQDMDHENMFWYRQDPGLGLRLIYFSYDVKMKEKGDIPEGYSVSREKKERFSLILESASTNQTSMYLCATASNSNQPQHFGDGTRLSIL.

This clonotype has a count of ten or more. V is TRBV12-3 or TRBV12-4 and J is TRBJ2-3; TRBD1 might be the D (6 bases). The V end was cut by 4 bases, the J end by 2 bases, with 10 bases between. The CDR3 contains 14 residues. CDR3 loop: CASSWGPTTDTQYF. The CDR3 nucleotides are TGTGCCAGCAGTTGGGGGCCAACCACAGATACGCAGTATTTT.

V usage is TRBV20-1 and J usage is TRBJ1-6; D is perhaps TRBD1 (5 bases). This CDR3 contains 14 residues. The germline CDR1 and CDR2 sequences are DFQATT and SNEGSKA (reference sequence). With 3 bases removed from V and 6 bases from J, the gap between germline ends came to 12 bases. The CDR3, as DNA: TGCAGTGCTAGCCGGGACGGCGGTAATTCACCCCTCCACTTT. This codes for CSASRDGGNSPLHF.

This clonotype occurred a few times. The chain links TRBV20-1 to TRBJ2-5, with TRBD1 matching over 8 bases. Germline values: CDR1 DFQATT, CDR2 SNEGSKA (reference sequence). CDR3 length equals 15 residues. The CDR3 here is CSPGQGRPQQETQYF. DNA of the CDR3: TGCAGCCCCGGACAGGGTCGGCCACAGCAAGAGACCCAGTACTTC.

The genes are TRBV7-2 and TRBJ2-7, with 9 bases fitting TRBD2. Germline V gene data show CDR1 as SGHTA and CDR2 as FQGNSA. The CDR3 contains 15 residues. J lost 5 bases, V lost 1 base, and 6 bases had no gene match. CDR3 region: CASSLVGLARNEQYF. CDR3 nucleotides: TGTGCCAGCAGCTTAGTCGGACTAGCGCGGAACGAGCAGTACTTC.

The V gene is TRBV28, the J gene TRBJ2-4; perhaps TRBD2 as D (6 bases). Looked up from germline, CDR1 is MDHEN and CDR2 is SYDVKM. V was shortened by 6 bases and J by 1 base, with 16 bases between the two germline ends. The CDR3 runs 16 residues. The CDR3 is CASRAPGSSAKNIQYF. Written as DNA, the CDR3 is TGTGCCAGCAGAGCCCCCGGGAGTTCGGCCAAAAACATTCAGTACTTC.